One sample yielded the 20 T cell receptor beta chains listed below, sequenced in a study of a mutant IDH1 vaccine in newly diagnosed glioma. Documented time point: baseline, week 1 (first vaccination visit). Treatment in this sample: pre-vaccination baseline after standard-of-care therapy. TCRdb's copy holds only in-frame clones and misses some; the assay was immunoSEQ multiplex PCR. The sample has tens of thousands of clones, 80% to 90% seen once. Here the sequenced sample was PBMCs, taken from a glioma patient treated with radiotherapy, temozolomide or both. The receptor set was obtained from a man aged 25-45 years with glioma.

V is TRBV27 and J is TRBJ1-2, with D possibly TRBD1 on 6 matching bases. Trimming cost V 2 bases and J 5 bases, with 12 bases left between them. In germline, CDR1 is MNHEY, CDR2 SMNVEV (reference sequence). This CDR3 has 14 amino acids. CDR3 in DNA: TGTGCCAGCAGTTTACTCGGGACAAGTTATGGCTACACCTTC. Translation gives CASSLLGTSYGYTF.

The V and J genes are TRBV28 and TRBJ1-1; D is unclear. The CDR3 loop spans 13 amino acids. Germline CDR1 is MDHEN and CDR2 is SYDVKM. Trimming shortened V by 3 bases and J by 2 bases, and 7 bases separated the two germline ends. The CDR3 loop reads CASSFRGNTEAFF. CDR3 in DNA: TGTGCCAGCAGTTTCAGAGGAAACACTGAAGCTTTCTTT.

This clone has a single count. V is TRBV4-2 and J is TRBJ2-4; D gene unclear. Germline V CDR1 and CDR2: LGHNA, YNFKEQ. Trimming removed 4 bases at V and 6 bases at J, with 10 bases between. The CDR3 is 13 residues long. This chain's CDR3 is CASSPEPGNIQYF. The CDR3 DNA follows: TGTGCCAGCAGCCCGGAGCCAGGAAACATTCAGTACTTC.

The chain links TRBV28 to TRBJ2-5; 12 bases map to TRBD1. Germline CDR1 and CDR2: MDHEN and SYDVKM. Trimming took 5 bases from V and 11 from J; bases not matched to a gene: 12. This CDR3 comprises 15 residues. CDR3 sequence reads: CASSTTGTGGFGQYF. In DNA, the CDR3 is TGTGCCAGCAGTACTACCGGGACAGGGGGCTTTGGGCAGTACTTC.

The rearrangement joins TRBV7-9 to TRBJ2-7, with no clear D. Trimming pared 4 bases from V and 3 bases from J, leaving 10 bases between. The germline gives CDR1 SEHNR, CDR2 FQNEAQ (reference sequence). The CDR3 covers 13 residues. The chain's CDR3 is CASSSSVGYEQYF. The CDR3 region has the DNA TGTGCCAGCAGCTCCTCGGTCGGCTACGAGCAGTACTTC.

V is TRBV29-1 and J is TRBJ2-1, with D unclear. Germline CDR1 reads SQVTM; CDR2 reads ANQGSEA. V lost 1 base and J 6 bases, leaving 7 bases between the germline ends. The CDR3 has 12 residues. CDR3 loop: CSVEGHPNEQFF. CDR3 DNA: TGCAGCGTTGAAGGACATCCCAATGAGCAGTTCTTC.

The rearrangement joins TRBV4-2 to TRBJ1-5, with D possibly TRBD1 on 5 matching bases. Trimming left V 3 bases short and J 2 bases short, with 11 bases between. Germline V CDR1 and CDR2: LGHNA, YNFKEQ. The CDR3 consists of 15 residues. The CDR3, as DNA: TGTGCCAGCAGCCAGACAGACTATGGCAATCAGCCCCAGCATTTT. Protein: CASSQTDYGNQPQHF.

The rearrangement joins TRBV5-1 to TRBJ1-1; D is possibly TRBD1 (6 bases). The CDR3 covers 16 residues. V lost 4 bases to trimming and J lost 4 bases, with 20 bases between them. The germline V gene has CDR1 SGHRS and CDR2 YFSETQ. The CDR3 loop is CASSRDTTFRGTEAFF. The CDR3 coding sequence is TGCGCCAGCAGCCGGGACACAACCTTTAGGGGCACTGAAGCTTTCTTT. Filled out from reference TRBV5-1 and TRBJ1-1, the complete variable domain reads KAGVTQTPRYLIKTRGQQVTLSCSPISGHRSVSWYQQTPGQGLQFLFEYFSETQRNKGNFPGRFSGRQFSNSRSEMNVSTLELGDSALYLCASSRDTTFRGTEAFFGQGTRLTVV.

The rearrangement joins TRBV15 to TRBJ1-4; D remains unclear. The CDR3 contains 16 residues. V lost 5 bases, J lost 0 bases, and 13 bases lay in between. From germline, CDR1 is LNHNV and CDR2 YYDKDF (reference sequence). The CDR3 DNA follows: TGTGCCACCAGCGACCGGCCCATCGCAACTAATGAAAAACTGTTTTTT. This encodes CATSDRPIATNEKLFF. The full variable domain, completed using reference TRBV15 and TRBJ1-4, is DAMVIQNPRYQVTQFGKPVTLSCSQTLNHNVMYWYQQKSSQAPKLLFHYYDKDFNNEADTPDNFQSRRPNTSFCFLDIRSPGLGDTAMYLCATSDRPIATNEKLFFGSGTQLSVL.

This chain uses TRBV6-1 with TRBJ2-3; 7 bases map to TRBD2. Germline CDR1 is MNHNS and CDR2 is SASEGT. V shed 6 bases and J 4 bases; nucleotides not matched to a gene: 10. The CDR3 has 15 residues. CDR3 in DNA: TGTGCCAGCAGGGGGACTACGCTTCGGGCAGATACGCAGTATTTT. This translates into CASRGTTLRADTQYF.

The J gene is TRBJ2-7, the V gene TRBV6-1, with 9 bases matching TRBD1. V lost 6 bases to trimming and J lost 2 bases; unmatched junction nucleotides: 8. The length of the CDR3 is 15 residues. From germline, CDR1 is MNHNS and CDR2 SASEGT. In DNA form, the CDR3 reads TGTGCCAGCAGAGCCGGACAGGGGAGAGCCTACGAGCAGTACTTC. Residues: CASRAGQGRAYEQYF.

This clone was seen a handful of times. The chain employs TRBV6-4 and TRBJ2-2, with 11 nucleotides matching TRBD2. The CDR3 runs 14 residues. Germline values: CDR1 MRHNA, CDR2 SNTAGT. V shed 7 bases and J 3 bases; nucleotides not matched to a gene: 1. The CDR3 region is CASKLAGDTGELFF. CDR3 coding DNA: TGTGCCAGCAAACTAGCGGGGGACACCGGGGAGCTGTTTTTT.

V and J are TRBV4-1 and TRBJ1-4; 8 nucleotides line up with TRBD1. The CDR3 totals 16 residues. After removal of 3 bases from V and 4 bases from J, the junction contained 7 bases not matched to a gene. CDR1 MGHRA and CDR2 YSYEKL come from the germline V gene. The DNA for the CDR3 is TGCGCCAGCAGCCAGGGCAGAGGGACAGGTAATGAAAAACTGTTTTTT. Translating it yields CASSQGRGTGNEKLFF.

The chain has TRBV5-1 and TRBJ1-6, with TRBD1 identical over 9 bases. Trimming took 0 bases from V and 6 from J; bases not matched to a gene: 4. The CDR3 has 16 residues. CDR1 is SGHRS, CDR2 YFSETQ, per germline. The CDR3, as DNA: TGCGCCAGCAGCTTGGCGACAGGGGGGGGTAATTCACCCCTCCACTTT. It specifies CASSLATGGGNSPLHF.

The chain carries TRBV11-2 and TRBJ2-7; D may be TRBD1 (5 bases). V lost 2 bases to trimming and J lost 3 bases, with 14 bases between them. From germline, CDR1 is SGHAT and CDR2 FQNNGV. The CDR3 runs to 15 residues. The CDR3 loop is CASSLFTGWVYEQYF. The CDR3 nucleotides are TGTGCCAGCAGCTTATTCACAGGCTGGGTCTACGAGCAGTACTTC.

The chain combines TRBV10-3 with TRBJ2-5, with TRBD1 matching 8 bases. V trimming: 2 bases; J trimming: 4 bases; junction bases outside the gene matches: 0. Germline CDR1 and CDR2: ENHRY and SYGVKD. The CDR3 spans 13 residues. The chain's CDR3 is CAISEQGAETQYF. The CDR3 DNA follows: TGTGCCATCAGTGAGCAGGGGGCAGAGACCCAGTACTTC.

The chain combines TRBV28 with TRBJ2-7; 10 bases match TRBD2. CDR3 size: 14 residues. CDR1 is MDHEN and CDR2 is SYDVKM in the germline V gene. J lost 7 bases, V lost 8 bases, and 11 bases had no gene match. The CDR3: CASGIPGLAFEQYF. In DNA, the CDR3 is TGTGCCAGCGGAATACCGGGACTAGCGTTTGAGCAGTACTTC. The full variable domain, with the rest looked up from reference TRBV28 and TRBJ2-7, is DVKVTQSSRYLVKRTGEKVFLECVQDMDHENMFWYRQDPGLGLRLIYFSYDVKMKEKGDIPEGYSVSREKKERFSLILESASTNQTSMYLCASGIPGLAFEQYFGPGTRLTVT.

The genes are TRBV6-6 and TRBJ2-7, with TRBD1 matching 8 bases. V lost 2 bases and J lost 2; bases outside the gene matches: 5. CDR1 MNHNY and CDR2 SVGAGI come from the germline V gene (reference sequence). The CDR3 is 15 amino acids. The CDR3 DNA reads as TGTGCCAGCAGTTACCCGGGACAGGCCACCTACGAGCAGTACTTC. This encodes CASSYPGQATYEQYF.

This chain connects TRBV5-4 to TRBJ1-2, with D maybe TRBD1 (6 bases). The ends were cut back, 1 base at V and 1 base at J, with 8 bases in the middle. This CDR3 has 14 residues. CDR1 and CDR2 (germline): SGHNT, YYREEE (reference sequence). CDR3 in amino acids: CASSLLGGNYGYTF. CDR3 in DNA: TGTGCCAGCAGCTTGTTAGGGGGTAACTATGGCTACACCTTC.

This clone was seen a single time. This CDR3 reads CASSFSGTQYF. In nucleotides, the CDR3 is TGTGCCAGCAGTTTTTCGGGGACCCAGTACTTC. The J gene is TRBJ2-5, the V gene TRBV27; D remains ambiguous. The CDR3 is 11 amino acids. Trimming stripped 3 bases from V and 7 bases from J, with 6 bases between. Looked up from germline, CDR1 is MNHEY and CDR2 is SMNVEV (reference sequence).